A single sample is the source of the 10 T cell receptor beta chains below, sequenced in a study of Ad26.COV2.S vaccination and SARS-CoV-2 variants. Sample treatment: around 19 received Ad26.COV2.S at low or high dose, single or two shots; about 5 received placebo; per-sample allocation not given. Samples came from day 63 after the first vaccine or placebo injection. TCRdb's table, derived via immunoSEQ multiplex PCR, lists solely in-frame clones and lacks some. Altogether some 340,000 clones are present, just over 85% being singletons, with the ten largest covering less than 2%. Sample: peripheral blood, taken in a trial of Ad26.COV2.S vaccine versus placebo. The source is a person between 18 and 59 years old who received the Ad26.COV2.S COVID-19 vaccine or a placebo.

The chain combines TRBV5-1 with TRBJ2-2; 9 bases are shared with TRBD2. V lost 5 bases and J lost 0; bases outside the gene matches: 2. The CDR3 has 15 amino acids. CDR1 and CDR2 from the germline V gene are SGHRS and YFSETQ. Here the CDR3 reads CASRVAGANTGELFF. Here the CDR3 DNA reads TGCGCCAGCAGAGTAGCGGGAGCGAACACCGGGGAGCTGTTTTTT.

For this clone: Other DNA sequences from this sample encode an identical CDR3 as well. The V call is TRBV20-1, the J call TRBJ2-5; D call uncertain. The CDR3 runs to 11 residues. CDR1 and CDR2 from the germline V gene are DFQATT and SNEGSKA (reference sequence). Trimming removed 6 bases at V and 5 bases at J, with 10 bases between. The CDR3 nucleotides read TGCAGTGCGACGCTTGGGGAGACCCAGTACTTC. It specifies CSATLGETQYF.

The V and J genes are TRBV28 and TRBJ1-1, with D tentatively TRBD1 (5 bases). This CDR3 spans 15 amino acids. From germline, CDR1 is MDHEN and CDR2 SYDVKM. The germline V and J ends were trimmed by 9 bases and 1 base, with 18 bases remaining between them. CDR3 in amino acids: CASHVGGVKNTEAFF. The CDR3 nucleotides read TGTGCCAGTCATGTCGGGGGTGTTAAGAACACTGAAGCTTTCTTT.

The chain couples TRBV11-3 to TRBJ2-1, with D possibly being TRBD1 (5 bases). The V end was cut by 2 bases, the J end by 3 bases, with 11 bases between. From germline, CDR1 is SGHNT and CDR2 YENEEA. The CDR3 has 15 amino acids. The CDR3 region is CASSLIWGCYNEQFF. CDR3 in DNA: TGTGCCAGCAGCTTAATATGGGGCTGCTACAATGAGCAGTTCTTC.

The gene calls are TRBV29-1 and TRBJ1-1; 11 positions match TRBD1. J lost 0 bases, V lost 2 bases, and 2 bases had no gene match. The CDR3 consists of 15 residues. The germline gives CDR1 SQVTM, CDR2 ANQGSEA. CDR3: CSVERDRGLNTEAFF. The CDR3 DNA follows: TGCAGCGTTGAAAGGGACAGGGGGTTGAACACTGAAGCTTTCTTT.

This clone was seen just once. The chain is built from TRBV21-1 and TRBJ1-5. TRBV21-1 is recorded as a pseudogene. The CDR3 contains 14 residues. The CDR3 region is CASSKKGSNQPQHF. The CDR3 bases are TGTGCCAGCAGCAAAAAGGGTAGCAATCAGCCCCAGCATTTT.

Note on this clone: Sequence at one end of the junction differs from germline and may be a read error. The chain carries TRBV7-7 and TRBJ2-2; the match to TRBD1 covers 9 bases. The length of the CDR3 is 16 residues. Germline V gene sequence: CDR1 SSHAT, CDR2 FNYEAQ (reference sequence). CDR3 bases: TGTGCTAGCAGCTTAAAGGGACAGGGTAACACCGGGGAGCTGTTTTTT. This translates into CASSLKGQGNTGELFF. Together with reference TRBV7-7 and TRBJ2-2, the CDR3 gives the full variable domain: GAGVSQSPRYKVTKRGQDVTLRCDPISSHATLYWYQQALGQGPEFLTYFNYEAQPDKSGLPSDRFSAERPEGSISTLTIQRTEQRDSAMYRCASSLKGQGNTGELFFGEGSRLTVL.

This rearrangement joins TRBV11-2 to TRBJ1-3, with D perhaps matching TRBD1 (5 bases). Germline V gene data show CDR1 as SGHAT and CDR2 as FQNNGV. The CDR3 is 16 residues long. The ends were cut back, 1 base at V and 4 bases at J, with 14 bases in the middle. This chain's CDR3 is CASSLGPRGKGNTIYF. As DNA, the CDR3 is TGTGCCAGCAGCTTAGGACCTAGGGGCAAGGGAAACACCATATATTTT.

V gene TRBV11-3 combines with J gene TRBJ2-1, with D hard to call. Looked up from germline, CDR1 is SGHNT and CDR2 is YENEEA. CDR3 length: 11 residues. Trimming shortened V by 3 bases and J by 5 bases, and 2 bases separated the two germline ends. In DNA form, the CDR3 reads TGTGCCAGCAGCTTTGACAATGAGCAGTTCTTC. Translation: CASSFDNEQFF. The variable domain in full, with the rest retrieved from reference TRBV11-3 and TRBJ2-1, is EAGVVQSPRYKIIEKKQPVAFWCNPISGHNTLYWYLQNLGQGPELLIRYENEEAVDDSQLPKDRFSAERLKGVDSTLKIQPAELGDSAVYLCASSFDNEQFFGPGTRLTVL.

The V and J genes are TRBV7-9 and TRBJ2-7; D unclear. CDR3 length equals 13 residues. Between the trimmed V and J ends, which lost 2 bases and 3 bases, there was a span of 8 bases. CDR1 and CDR2 from the germline V gene are SEHNR and FQNEAQ (reference sequence). This chain's CDR3 is CASSLTRSYEQYF. CDR3 sequence (DNA): TGTGCCAGCAGCTTAACACGCAGCTACGAGCAGTACTTC.